This TCR beta chain was retrieved from a study of control samples from healthy donors and cancer patients. This CDR3 has 13 residues. The ends were cut back, 4 bases at V and 9 bases at J, with 13 bases in the middle. CDR1 is LNHDA and CDR2 is SQIVND in the germline V gene (reference sequence). Only in-frame clones appear in the TCRdb table, and some are missing; sequencing was by immunoSEQ multiplex PCR. The profile shows 45,000 to 60,000 clones, 94% of them singletons. The J gene is TRBJ2-1, the V gene TRBV19; D gene ambiguous. The specimen sequenced was blood. The receptor comes from a young man in good health. Here the CDR3 reads CASSTNRVGEQFF. The CDR3 DNA is TGTGCCAGTAGTACGAACCGGGTGGGTGAGCAGTTCTTC. The variable domain in full, with the rest retrieved from reference TRBV19 and TRBJ2-1, is DGGITQSPKYLFRKEGQNVTLSCEQNLNHDAMYWYRQDPGQGLRLIYYSQIVNDFQKGDIAEGYSVSREKKESFPLTVTSAQKNPTAFYLCASSTNRVGEQFFGPGTRLTVL.